The 28 T cell receptor beta chains below come from one sample, sequenced in a study of Graves' ophthalmopathy and Graves' hyperthyroidism. For repertoire sequencing, the TCR beta CDR3 regions were amplified from RNA transcripts. After a first-round RT-PCR with HTBI primers, a second-round multiplex PCR was run. TCRdb analysed the multiplex PCR reads with MiXCR anew, one entry per CDR3 protein. Among roughly 500,000 distinct CDR3 sequences listed, 14% were seen once. Input material: blood. These receptors all come from a woman aged 25-40 years with Graves' ophthalmopathy.

As to this clonotype: Possible read error: a much larger clone is one base away. The rearrangement uses TRBV4-1 and TRBJ1-1; D not resolved. The germline V gene has CDR1 MGHRA and CDR2 YSYEKL. The length of the CDR3 is 13 residues. The CDR3: CVSSQDRAVEAFF. CDR3 in DNA: TGCGTCAGCAGCCAAGATAGGGCAGTTGAAGCTTTCTTT.

This clonotype came up many times. This chain connects TRBV6-5 to TRBJ2-7; TRBD2 matches 9 bases. The CDR3 sequence is 16 residues long. CDR1 and CDR2 from the germline V gene are MNHEY and SVGAGI. With 5 bases clipped from V and 2 bases from J, the junction kept 10 bases outside the gene matches. The CDR3 reads CASSLLAGTATYEQYF. The CDR3 nucleotides are TGTGCCAGCAGTCTACTAGCGGGTACGGCGACCTACGAGCAGTACTTC.

The sample holds a few counts of this clonotype. This chain uses TRBV11-1 with TRBJ2-5; 9 positions agree with TRBD2. V gave up 4 bases and J gave up 8 bases; unmatched junction bases: 11. Germline values: CDR1 SGHAT, CDR2 FQDESV (reference sequence). The CDR3 spans 15 residues. The CDR3 region is CASSSGGSGRGTQYF. The CDR3, as DNA: TGTGCCAGCAGCTCAGGCGGTAGCGGGAGAGGTACCCAGTACTTC.

This clonotype was detected many times. This rearrangement joins TRBV30 to TRBJ2-5; 11 nucleotides line up with TRBD2. Germline CDR1 GTSNPN, CDR2 SVGIG (reference sequence). The CDR3 is made up of 14 amino acids. V gave up 4 bases and J gave up 5 bases; unmatched junction bases: 6. In nucleotides, the CDR3 is TGTGCCTGGAACCTAGCGGGGGGTTTGGAGACCCAGTACTTC. Protein sequence: CAWNLAGGLETQYF.

This clonotype was detected ten times or more. The rearrangement uses TRBV28 and TRBJ2-7, with D possibly matching TRBD1 (5 bases). The CDR3 sequence is 15 residues long. The V end was cut by 1 base, the J end by 0 bases, with 10 bases between. Germline-derived CDR1 and CDR2 are MDHEN and SYDVKM. DNA for the CDR3: TGTGCCAGCAGTTTATCCAGGGCGAGCTCCTACGAGCAGTACTTC. Translated: CASSLSRASSYEQYF.

This clonotype was picked up many times. J is TRBJ2-5 and V is TRBV2; D uncertain. V was clipped by 4 bases and J by 1 base, with 7 bases between them. This CDR3 region has 13 residues. Looked up from germline, CDR1 is SNHLY and CDR2 is FYNNEI. DNA of the CDR3: TGTGCCAGCAGTGCTCCGGCCCAAGAGACCCAGTACTTC. This encodes CASSAPAQETQYF.

This clonotype was recorded many times. The chain uses TRBV6-2 or TRBV6-3 and TRBJ1-6; D is ambiguous. CDR3 length: 12 amino acids. Trimming cost V 10 bases and J 8 bases, with 12 bases left between them. Germline V gene data show CDR1 as MNHEY and CDR2 as SVGEGT. The CDR3, as DNA: TGTGCCACCTCCACGGGCGATTCACCCCTCCACTTT. Encoded protein: CATSTGDSPLHF.

This clonotype was seen ten or more times. The V and J genes are TRBV4-1 and TRBJ1-1; D is unresolved. Trimming removed 4 bases at V and 1 base at J, with 10 bases between. The CDR3 is 14 amino acids. Germline V gene sequence: CDR1 MGHRA, CDR2 YSYEKL. CDR3 residues: CASSLTPENTEAFF. The CDR3 DNA follows: TGCGCCAGCAGCCTAACCCCGGAGAACACTGAAGCTTTCTTT.

Ten or more counts support this clonotype. V gene TRBV5-1 combines with J gene TRBJ2-4; 7 bases are a match to TRBD1. The CDR3 runs 13 residues. The V and J ends lost 4 bases and 10 bases, in that order; junction bases with no gene match: 8. Per germline, CDR1 SGHRS and CDR2 YFSETQ. The CDR3 DNA sequence: TGCGCCAGCAGCCAAGACAGGGCCGGAATTCAGTACTTC. It codes for CASSQDRAGIQYF.

This clonotype has a count of ten or more. This chain joins TRBV6-5 and TRBJ2-7; D is undetermined. The CDR3 extends over 15 amino acids. CDR1 and CDR2 (germline): MNHEY, SVGAGI. V lost 3 bases, J lost 1 base, and 13 bases lay in between. CDR3 nucleotide sequence: TGTGCCAGCAGTTATATTGGGGATGGGTCCTACGAGCAGTACTTC. Protein product: CASSYIGDGSYEQYF.

The chain carries TRBV11-1 and TRBJ2-5, with 9 bases identical to TRBD2. After removal of 5 bases from V and 2 bases from J, the junction contained 6 bases not matched to a gene. The CDR3 spans 15 residues. Looked up from germline, CDR1 is SGHAT and CDR2 is FQDESV (reference sequence). CDR3 region: CASSLGLAQQETQYF. The CDR3, as DNA: TGTGCCAGCAGCCTAGGACTAGCGCAACAAGAGACCCAGTACTTC.

This clonotype was picked up a small number of times. A much bigger clone sits one base away, suggesting this may be a read error. The V gene is TRBV6-1, the J gene TRBJ2-7, with D perhaps matching TRBD1 or TRBD2 (5 bases each). The CDR3 consists of 14 residues. Trimming left V 4 bases short and J 7 bases short, with 17 bases between. Looked up from germline, CDR1 is MNHNS and CDR2 is SASEGT. The CDR3 bases are TGTGCCAGCAGTGCAAGGGCGCCTGGGGGTGAGCAGTACTTC. Its translation is CASSARAPGGEQYF.

Many counts were recorded for this clonotype. This rearrangement joins TRBV30 to TRBJ1-2; the D gene is possibly TRBD1 (5 bases). Germline CDR1 is GTSNPN and CDR2 is SVGIG (reference sequence). This CDR3 region has 13 residues. The V end was cut by 3 bases, the J end by 6 bases, with 14 bases between. The CDR3 loop is CAWSRALLDGYTF. CDR3 coding DNA: TGTGCCTGGAGCAGGGCCCTCCTAGATGGCTACACCTTC.

This clonotype was seen many times. J is TRBJ2-5 and V is TRBV11-2; 10 bases agree with TRBD1. This CDR3 is built from 13 residues. V trimming: 6 bases; J trimming: 3 bases; junction bases outside the gene matches: 1. Per the germline V gene, CDR1 is SGHAT and CDR2 is FQNNGV. Written as DNA, the CDR3 is TGTGCCAGCAGGGGGACAGGGGAAGAGACCCAGTACTTC. This gives the protein CASRGTGEETQYF. Complete variable domain (other parts from reference TRBV11-2 and TRBJ2-5): EAGVAQSPRYKIIEKRQSVAFWCNPISGHATLYWYQQILGQGPKLLIQFQNNGVVDDSQLPKDRFSAERLKGVDSTLKIQPAKLEDSAVYLCASRGTGEETQYFGPGTRLLVL.

The rearrangement links TRBV18 to TRBJ1-1; D remains ambiguous. The CDR3 spans 12 residues. Trimming pared 3 bases from V and 3 bases from J, leaving 5 bases between. Per germline, CDR1 KGHSH and CDR2 LQKENI. The CDR3, as DNA: TGTGCCAGCTCACCTGCGGACACTGAAGCTTTCTTT. Protein product: CASSPADTEAFF.

In its sample, this clonotype was seen many times. V gene TRBV12-3 or TRBV12-4 combines with J gene TRBJ1-5, with TRBD1 identical over 7 bases. J gave up 1 base and V 5 bases, and 5 bases lay outside the gene matches. This CDR3 region has 15 residues. The CDR3 here is CASSLLQGSNQPQHF. The CDR3 nucleotides read TGTGCCAGCAGTCTCTTACAGGGGAGCAATCAGCCCCAGCATTTT.

The chain is built from TRBV20-1 and TRBJ1-2; D is uncertain. Germline assignment: CDR1 DFQATT and CDR2 SNEGSKA (reference sequence). V gave up 5 bases and J gave up 7 bases, with 14 bases separating them. This CDR3 comprises 12 residues. CDR3 sequence reads: CSAGGQTRGYTF. CDR3 in DNA: TGCAGTGCTGGTGGCCAAACGCGTGGCTACACCTTC.

This clonotype was counted ten times or more. The V gene is TRBV28, the J gene TRBJ2-5, with D perhaps TRBD1 (6 bases). The germline V gene encodes CDR1 MDHEN and CDR2 SYDVKM. Trimming took 3 bases from V and 1 from J, leaving 12 bases between them. There are 15 residues in the CDR3. The chain's CDR3 is CASSFSQTGQETQYF. The CDR3 DNA reads as TGTGCCAGCAGTTTCTCCCAGACAGGCCAAGAGACCCAGTACTTC.

This clonotype showed up many times. V is TRBV10-3 and J is TRBJ1-2; D uncertain. Germline V gene lookup returns CDR1 ENHRY and CDR2 SYGVKD. The CDR3 loop spans 14 amino acids. The ends were cut back, 11 bases at V and 3 bases at J, with 19 bases in the middle. The CDR3 reads CAAKGVQPYYGYTF. As DNA, the CDR3 is TGTGCCGCCAAAGGAGTGCAGCCCTACTATGGCTACACCTTC.

This clonotype has ten or more counts. This chain joins TRBV12-3 or TRBV12-4 and TRBJ2-5, with 9 bases identical to TRBD2. With 2 bases clipped from V and 2 bases from J, the junction kept 6 bases outside the gene matches. CDR3 length equals 16 residues. The CDR3 nucleotides read TGTGCCAGCAGTTTATTACTAGCGGGCCATCAAGAGACCCAGTACTTC. This codes for CASSLLLAGHQETQYF.

The count of this clonotype is one. The V and J genes are TRBV6-1 and TRBJ2-7; 10 bases line up with TRBD1. Trimming took 2 bases from V and 5 from J; bases not matched to a gene: 6. This CDR3 is built from 15 residues. The germline CDR1 and CDR2 sequences are MNHNS and SASEGT. The chain's CDR3 is CASSESGTGVDEQYF. CDR3 nucleotides: TGTGCCAGCAGTGAATCCGGGACAGGGGTCGACGAGCAGTACTTC.

The sample holds many counts of this clonotype. The V call is TRBV9, the J call TRBJ1-6; the D is unclear. V dropped 0 bases and J dropped 8 bases, with 6 bases sitting between them. This CDR3 region has 13 residues. The germline V gene encodes CDR1 SGDLS and CDR2 YYNGEE. CDR3 residues: CASSVENDSPLHF. CDR3 in DNA: TGTGCCAGCAGCGTAGAAAATGATTCACCCCTCCACTTT.

This clonotype was seen many times. The rearrangement uses TRBV3-1 and TRBJ1-1; TRBD1 agrees at 10 bases. The CDR3 has 15 amino acids. J gave up 3 bases and V 4 bases, and 5 bases lay outside the gene matches. Per germline, CDR1 LGHDT and CDR2 YNNKEL (reference sequence). The CDR3 here is CASSPGTGVDTEAFF. CDR3 in DNA: TGTGCCAGCAGCCCGGGGACAGGGGTGGACACTGAAGCTTTCTTT.

This clonotype was detected ten times or more. V and J are TRBV5-1 and TRBJ1-2; tentatively, D is TRBD1 (5 bases). V was cut by 1 base and J by 4 bases, with 14 bases left in between. CDR3 length: 15 amino acids. Germline V gene data show CDR1 as SGHRS and CDR2 as YFSETQ. The CDR3 reads CASSLRVGLLYGYTF. The CDR3 DNA reads as TGCGCCAGCAGCTTGCGGGTGGGGCTCCTCTATGGCTACACCTTC.

This clonotype has a count of ten or more. This chain uses TRBV5-1 with TRBJ2-7; tentative D call: TRBD1 (7 bases). V lost 3 bases to trimming and J lost 7 bases, with 20 bases between them. Germline CDR1 SGHRS, CDR2 YFSETQ. This CDR3 region has 15 residues. The CDR3 DNA follows: TGCGCCAGCAGCTGGAGGGACAGCGACCGTGGGGAGCAGTACTTC. Translated: CASSWRDSDRGEQYF.

This clonotype came up many times. This chain uses TRBV2 with TRBJ2-5; tentatively, D is TRBD1 (5 bases). Germline values: CDR1 SNHLY, CDR2 FYNNEI. This CDR3 region has 13 residues. V lost 6 bases and J 2 bases, leaving 10 bases between the germline ends. The CDR3 region is CASRRQLQETQYF. CDR3 nucleotides: TGTGCCAGCAGACGACAGTTACAAGAGACCCAGTACTTC.

This clonotype has a count of ten or more. The chain carries TRBV2 and TRBJ2-4; no definite D call. Looked up from germline, CDR1 is SNHLY and CDR2 is FYNNEI. Trimming stripped 3 bases from V and 9 bases from J, with 3 bases between. This CDR3 comprises 10 residues. The CDR3 bases are TGTGCCAGCAGTGAGGGCATTCAGTACTTC. Protein sequence: CASSEGIQYF.

At least ten counts were recorded for this clonotype. This rearrangement joins TRBV2 to TRBJ2-5; D might be TRBD1 or TRBD2, each matching 5 bases. Trimming removed 3 bases from V and 1 base from J, with 15 bases in between. Germline V gene lookup returns CDR1 SNHLY and CDR2 FYNNEI. This CDR3 has 16 residues. CDR3 in DNA: TGTGCCAGCAGTGAGGTGGAGGCAGGGCCCCAAGAGACCCAGTACTTC. This encodes CASSEVEAGPQETQYF.